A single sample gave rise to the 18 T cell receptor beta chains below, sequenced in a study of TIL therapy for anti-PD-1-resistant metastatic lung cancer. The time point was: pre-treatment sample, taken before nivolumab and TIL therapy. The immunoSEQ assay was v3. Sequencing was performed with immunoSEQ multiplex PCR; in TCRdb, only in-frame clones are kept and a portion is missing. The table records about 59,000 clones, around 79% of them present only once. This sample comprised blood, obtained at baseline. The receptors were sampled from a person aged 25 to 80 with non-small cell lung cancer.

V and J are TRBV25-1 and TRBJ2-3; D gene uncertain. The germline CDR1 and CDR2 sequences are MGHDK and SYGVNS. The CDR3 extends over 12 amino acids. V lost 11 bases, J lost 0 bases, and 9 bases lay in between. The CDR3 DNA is TGTGCCGCCAGAGAAAGCACAGATACGCAGTATTTT. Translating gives CAARESTDTQYF.

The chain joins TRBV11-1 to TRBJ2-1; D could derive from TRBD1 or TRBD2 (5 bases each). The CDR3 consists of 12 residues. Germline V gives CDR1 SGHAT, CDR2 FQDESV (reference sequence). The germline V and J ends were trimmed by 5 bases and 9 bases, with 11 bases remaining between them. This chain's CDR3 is CASSTGPTEQFF. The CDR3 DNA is TGTGCCAGCAGCACGGGACCAACTGAGCAGTTCTTC.

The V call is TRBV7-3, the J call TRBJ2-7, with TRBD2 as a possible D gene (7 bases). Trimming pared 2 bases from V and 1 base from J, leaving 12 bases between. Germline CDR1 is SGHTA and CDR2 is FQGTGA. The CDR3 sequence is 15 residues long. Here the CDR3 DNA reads TGTGCCAGCAGCTTATCGGGGGGCAGGTCCTACGAGCAGTACTTC. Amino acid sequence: CASSLSGGRSYEQYF.

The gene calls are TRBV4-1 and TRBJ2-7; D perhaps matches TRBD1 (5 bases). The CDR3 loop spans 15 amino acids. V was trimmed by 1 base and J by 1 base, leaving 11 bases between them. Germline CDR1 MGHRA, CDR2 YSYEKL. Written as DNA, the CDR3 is TGCGCCAGCAGCCAAGGTGACAGTCGTTCCTACGAGCAGTACTTC. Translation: CASSQGDSRSYEQYF.

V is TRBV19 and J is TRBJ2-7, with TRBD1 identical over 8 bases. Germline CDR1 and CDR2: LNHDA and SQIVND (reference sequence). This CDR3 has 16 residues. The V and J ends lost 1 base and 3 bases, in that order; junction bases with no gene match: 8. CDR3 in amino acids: CASSIASGGRGYEQYF. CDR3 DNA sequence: TGTGCCAGTAGTATAGCATCAGGGGGCCGAGGCTACGAGCAGTACTTC.

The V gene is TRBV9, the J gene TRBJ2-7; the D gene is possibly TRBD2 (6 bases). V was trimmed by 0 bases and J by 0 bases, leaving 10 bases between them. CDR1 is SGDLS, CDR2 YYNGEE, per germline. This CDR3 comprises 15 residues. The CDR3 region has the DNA TGTGCCAGCAGCGTAGCCGGAGGGGCCTCCTACGAGCAGTACTTC. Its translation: CASSVAGGASYEQYF. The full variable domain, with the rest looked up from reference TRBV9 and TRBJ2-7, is DSGVTQTPKHLITATGQRVTLRCSPRSGDLSVYWYQQSLDQGLQFLIQYYNGEERAKGNILERFSAQQFPDLHSELNLSSLELGDSALYFCASSVAGGASYEQYFGPGTRLTVT.

CDR3 amino acids: CASSLQTGGARGYTF. The DNA of the CDR3 is TGTGCCAGCAGTTTACAGACAGGGGGCGCGAGGGGCTACACCTTC. The chain carries TRBV28 and TRBJ1-2, with 10 bases lining up with TRBD1. V lost 2 bases, J lost 8 bases, and 8 bases stayed unmatched. The CDR3 spans 15 residues. Germline CDR1 reads MDHEN; CDR2 reads SYDVKM.

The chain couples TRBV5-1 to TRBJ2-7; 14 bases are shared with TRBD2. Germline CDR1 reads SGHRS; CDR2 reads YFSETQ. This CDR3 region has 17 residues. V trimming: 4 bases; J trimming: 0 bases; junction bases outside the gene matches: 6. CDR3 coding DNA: TGCGCCAGCAGCCCGGGGACTAGCGGGGGACGCTCCTACGAGCAGTACTTC. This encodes CASSPGTSGGRSYEQYF.

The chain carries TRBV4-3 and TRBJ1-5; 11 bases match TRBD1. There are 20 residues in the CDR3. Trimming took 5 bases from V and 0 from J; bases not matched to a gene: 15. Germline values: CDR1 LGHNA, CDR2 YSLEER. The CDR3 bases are TGCGCCAGCAGCGCGACGTGGGACAGGGGGGGGGTATATAGCAATCAGCCCCAGCATTTT. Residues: CASSATWDRGGVYSNQPQHF.

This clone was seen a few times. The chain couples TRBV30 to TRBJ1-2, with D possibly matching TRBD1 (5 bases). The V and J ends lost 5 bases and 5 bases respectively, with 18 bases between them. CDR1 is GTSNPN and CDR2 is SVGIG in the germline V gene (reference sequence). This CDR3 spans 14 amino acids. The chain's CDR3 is CAWDRARALYGYTF. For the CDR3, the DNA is TGTGCCTGGGACCGGGCCAGGGCCCTTTATGGCTACACCTTC.

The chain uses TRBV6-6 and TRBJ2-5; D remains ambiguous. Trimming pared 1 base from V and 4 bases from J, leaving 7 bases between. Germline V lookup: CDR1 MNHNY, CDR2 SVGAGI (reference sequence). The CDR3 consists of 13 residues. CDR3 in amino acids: CASSYFARETQYF. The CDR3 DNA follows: TGTGCCAGCAGTTACTTTGCGCGAGAGACCCAGTACTTC.

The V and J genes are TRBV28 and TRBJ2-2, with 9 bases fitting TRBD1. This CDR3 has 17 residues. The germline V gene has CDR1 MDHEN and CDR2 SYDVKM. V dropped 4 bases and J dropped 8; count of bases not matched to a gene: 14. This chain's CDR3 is CASSSSDPGTGLGELFF. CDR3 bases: TGTGCCAGCAGTTCCTCGGATCCCGGGACAGGGTTAGGGGAGCTGTTTTTT. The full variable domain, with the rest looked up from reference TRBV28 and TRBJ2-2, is DVKVTQSSRYLVKRTGEKVFLECVQDMDHENMFWYRQDPGLGLRLIYFSYDVKMKEKGDIPEGYSVSREKKERFSLILESASTNQTSMYLCASSSSDPGTGLGELFFGEGSRLTVL.

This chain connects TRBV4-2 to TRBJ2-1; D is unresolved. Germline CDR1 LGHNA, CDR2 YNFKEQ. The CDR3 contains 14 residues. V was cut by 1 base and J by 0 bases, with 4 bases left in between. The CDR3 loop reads CASSQASSYNEQFF. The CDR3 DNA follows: TGTGCCAGCAGCCAAGCTAGCTCCTACAATGAGCAGTTCTTC.

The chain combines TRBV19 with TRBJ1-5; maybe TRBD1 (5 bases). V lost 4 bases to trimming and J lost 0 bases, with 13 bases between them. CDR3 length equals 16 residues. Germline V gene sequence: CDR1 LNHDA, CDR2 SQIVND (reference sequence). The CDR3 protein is CASSSSWGSSNQPQHF. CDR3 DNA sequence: TGTGCCAGTAGTAGTTCGTGGGGCTCTAGCAATCAGCCCCAGCATTTT.

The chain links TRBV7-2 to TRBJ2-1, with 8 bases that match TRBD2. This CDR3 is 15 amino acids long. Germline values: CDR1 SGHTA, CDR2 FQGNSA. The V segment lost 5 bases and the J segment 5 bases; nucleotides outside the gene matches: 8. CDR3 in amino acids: CASSRGGLVDNEQFF. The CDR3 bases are TGTGCCAGCAGCCGTGGGGGACTAGTAGACAATGAGCAGTTCTTC.

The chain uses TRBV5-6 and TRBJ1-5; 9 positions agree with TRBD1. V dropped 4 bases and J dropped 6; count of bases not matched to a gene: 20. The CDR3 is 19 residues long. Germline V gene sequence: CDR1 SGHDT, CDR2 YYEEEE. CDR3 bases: TGTGCCAGCAGCCGACAACGATTTACAGGGGGCGCCTCCAGTCAGCCCCAGCATTTT. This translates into CASSRQRFTGGASSQPQHF.

The CDR3 spells CASSLTGPTYEQYF. CDR3 DNA: TGTGCCAGCAGTTTGACAGGACCTACCTACGAGCAGTACTTC. This sequence joins TRBV28 and TRBJ2-7; the D gene is possibly TRBD1 (6 bases). Trimming cost V 3 bases and J 2 bases, with 11 bases left between them. Looked up from germline, CDR1 is MDHEN and CDR2 is SYDVKM. The CDR3 spans 14 residues.

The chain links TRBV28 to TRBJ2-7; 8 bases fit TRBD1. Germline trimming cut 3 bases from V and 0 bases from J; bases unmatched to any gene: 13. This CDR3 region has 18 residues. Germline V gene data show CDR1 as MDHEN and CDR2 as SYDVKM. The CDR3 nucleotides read TGTGCCAGCAGTTTTAGGGGAGGACAGGGATATTACTCCTACGAGCAGTACTTC. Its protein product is CASSFRGGQGYYSYEQYF.